The text below deals with one T cell receptor (beta chain). The ends were cut back, 3 bases at V and 5 bases at J, with 8 bases in the middle. CDR1 DFQATT and CDR2 SNEGSKA come from the germline V gene (reference sequence). This CDR3 has 12 amino acids. The data were taken from a study of breast tumors, draining lymph nodes, adjacent tissues. One entry per CDR3 protein results from TCRdb running MiXCR on the multiplex PCR reads. Of 30,000 to 40,000 distinct CDR3 sequences detected, over 30% appear once; the ten largest clones hold approximately 11%. The receptor's source is a female donor with breast cancer. Some clones in this sample may be carry-over from other donors' samples. Sequenced material: breast tumor tissue. V is TRBV20-1 and J is TRBJ2-4; D may be TRBD2 (6 bases). The CDR3 region has the DNA TGCAGTGCTAGGCCTAGCGAAAACATTCAGTACTTC. Amino acid sequence: CSARPSENIQYF.